The entry below describes one T cell receptor (beta chain). Its antigen has not been determined. There are no base qualities to consult, and no much larger clone falls within one base. The CDR3 regions of human TCRbeta chains were analyzed by immunosequencing. Per the source publication's procedure: TCRs in the repertoires were matched against a reference library of SARS-CoV-2-specific TCRs that had been generated with the MIRA antigen-specificity platform. Breadth meant the fraction of unique TCRs that were SARS-CoV-2-associated, whereas depth meant the fraction of total T cells that were SARS-CoV-2-associated. Using the MIRA data, each spike-specific TCR was assigned both to the spike region to which the TCR was reactive and to a CD4 or CD8 class. Log10-transformed breadth and depth values were compared by one-way ANOVA with Sidak's multiple comparisons tests. TCRdb mirrors the immuneACCESS table, restricted to in-frame sequences. Some clones are absent from its copies; in checked studies, under half trace to an unresolved V gene, and the reason for the others is unknown. The DNA was the basis for D and trimming; V, J and clone size are from that table. Across this sample there are about 120,000 clones, with 80% to 90% seen only once. 8.4% of the sample comes from the top ten.

The sample comes from a study of T cell responses to AZD1222 COVID-19 vaccine listed by TCRdb under 2021. Study-wide context: AZD1222 recipients given second doses at about 4 weeks or at about 12 weeks were pooled, since spike-specific TCR depth and breadth were not found to differ between the two schedules. TCR sequencing covered roughly 230 trial participants: 200 to 220 given two doses of AZD1222 and about 26 given two doses of MenACWY control vaccine. Trial participants were enrolled into age subgroups of 18-55, 56-69 and 70-plus years, which contained approximately 150, 30 and 60 TCR-sequenced participants, respectively.

The research as a whole found: Epitopes outside the regions mutated in the B.1.351 and B.1.1.7 variants were reportedly recognized by nearly half of the unique spike-specific TCRs. Because no day 14 peak-response samples were available, repertoires were characterized only after the peak T cell response. Conclusions about previously exposed vaccinees were limited because only six or seven AZD1222 recipients were SARS-CoV-2 seropositive at baseline. Vaccine-associated CD4 TCRs spanned the whole spike protein, with dominant responses in regions 160-218 and 743-854. The 56-69-year group was small, and its depth increase did not reach significance, likely because of low power. Spike-specific TCR breadth and depth rose significantly after two AZD1222 doses compared with day 0 and with MenACWY recipients. Participants were mostly white British and included more females than males, and it was suggested by the authors that clonal diversity may have been underestimated.

Taken from the germline V gene (reference sequence), the CDR1 and CDR2 loops are LNHDA and SQIVND. V is pared back by 5 bases and J by 3 bases, with 17 bases lying between the germline termini. The CDR3 numbers 15 residues from cysteine through phenylalanine. CDR3 DNA only is kept here, 45 bases in frame from base 1. In the paper's terms, the time point label means: baseline before first vaccination. Samples from vaccinated people were obtained from the UK trials COV001 and COV002, which included a single-blind randomized controlled phase 2/3 trial of AZD1222 (ChAdOx1 nCoV-19) in healthy adults. For TCRbeta chain sequencing, PBMC samples from trial participants were taken at day 0 and at day 28 after the second dose.

The sequence links TRBV19 to TRBJ2-7; the D segment could be TRBD1, given 6 matching bases. This clonotype was sampled from an adult in good health. The sample in question was peripheral blood, obtained on day 0 of AZD1222 vaccination. The CDR3 amino acid sequence is: CASSSLLWDNYEQYF. The nucleotide sequence is TGTGCCAGTAGTTCGCTCCTCTGGGACAACTACGAGCAGTACTTC.